The 32 T cell receptor beta chains in this list originate from one sample, sequenced in a study of blood T cell repertoires in COVID-19. Sequencing was performed with immunoSEQ multiplex PCR; in TCRdb, only in-frame clones are kept and a portion is missing. The data contain around 380,000 clones, roughly four fifths of them singletons. Sequences were obtained from peripheral blood. The receptor set was obtained from a human donor with acute or convalescent COVID-19. The donor label of this sample is uncertain.

This clone was found many times. The rearrangement links TRBV15 to TRBJ2-1; maybe TRBD2 (5 bases). V was shortened by 1 base and J by 8 bases, with 12 bases between the two germline ends. The CDR3 extends over 14 amino acids. Germline CDR1 LNHNV, CDR2 YYDKDF (reference sequence). In DNA form, the CDR3 reads TGTGCCACCAGCAGAGGCTCGCGGGTCGATGAGCAGTTCTTC. This encodes CATSRGSRVDEQFF.

The gene calls are TRBV7-6 and TRBJ2-1; tentative D call: TRBD2 (5 bases). The CDR3 totals 16 residues. CDR1 is SGHVS and CDR2 is FNYEAQ in the germline V gene. V shed 1 base and J shed 3 bases, with 13 bases lying between them. CDR3 protein: CASSLGRQALYNEQFF. In DNA form, the CDR3 reads TGTGCCAGCAGCTTAGGGAGGCAGGCCCTCTACAATGAGCAGTTCTTC.

J is TRBJ1-3 and V is TRBV27; D gene uncertain. The CDR3 extends over 14 amino acids. Trimming removed 3 bases from V and 0 bases from J, with 6 bases in between. CDR1 is MNHEY, CDR2 SMNVEV, per germline (reference sequence). The CDR3, as DNA: TGTGCCAGCAGTTTGGCCATCTCTGGAAACACCATATATTTT. Protein sequence: CASSLAISGNTIYF.

The chain recombines TRBV5-1 with TRBJ1-6; 10 bases align to TRBD1. This CDR3 is 14 amino acids long. Germline values: CDR1 SGHRS, CDR2 YFSETQ. Unmatched junction bases numbered 3, after V lost 4 bases and J lost 8 bases. The CDR3 protein is CASSVGQGYSPLHF. The CDR3 bases are TGCGCCAGCAGCGTGGGACAGGGGTATTCACCCCTCCACTTT.

This clone was observed a single time. The genes are TRBV5-5 and TRBJ1-3; no clear D. The V end lost 4 bases, the J end lost 2 bases, and 10 bases lay between the germline ends. The CDR3 sequence is 14 residues long. Germline lookup yields CDR1 SGHKS and CDR2 YYEKEE (reference sequence). The CDR3 region is CASSLEPAGNTIYF. The CDR3 bases are TGTGCCAGCAGCCTGGAGCCGGCTGGAAACACCATATATTTT.

The table lists this clone with a count of one. The chain recombines TRBV2 with TRBJ1-5; D uncertain. The CDR3 totals 13 residues. V lost 2 bases and J lost 7, with 9 bases in between. Germline assignment: CDR1 SNHLY and CDR2 FYNNEI. The CDR3 sequence: CASSERENQPQHF. CDR3 coding DNA: TGTGCCAGCAGTGAACGAGAGAACCAGCCCCAGCATTTT.

J is TRBJ2-7 and V is TRBV10-2, with 10 bases lining up with TRBD1. Germline trimming cut 8 bases from V and 5 bases from J; bases unmatched to any gene: 9. CDR1 and CDR2 (germline): WSHSY, SAAADI. This CDR3 region has 14 residues. DNA for the CDR3: TGCGCCAGCTACGACAGGGGGCCTTTCGACGAGCAGTACTTC. It yields the protein CASYDRGPFDEQYF.

The chain recombines TRBV28 with TRBJ2-7; 7 bases align to TRBD1. V gave up 3 bases and J gave up 3 bases; unmatched junction bases: 8. CDR3 length equals 15 residues. Germline values: CDR1 MDHEN, CDR2 SYDVKM. In DNA, the CDR3 is TGTGCCAGCAGTTTGCCCGGGACAGTGAACTACGAGCAGTACTTC. As protein: CASSLPGTVNYEQYF. The entire variable domain, with the rest obtained from reference TRBV28 and TRBJ2-7, is as follows: DVKVTQSSRYLVKRTGEKVFLECVQDMDHENMFWYRQDPGLGLRLIYFSYDVKMKEKGDIPEGYSVSREKKERFSLILESASTNQTSMYLCASSLPGTVNYEQYFGPGTRLTVT.

The chain links TRBV3-1 (or the pseudogene TRBV3-2) to TRBJ1-2, with D uncertain. Germline V CDR1 and CDR2: LGHDT, YNNKEL (reference sequence). The CDR3 covers 16 residues. Between the trimmed V and J ends, which lost 1 base and 4 bases, there was a span of 16 bases. The CDR3 DNA reads TGTGCCAGCAGCCAAGGAGTAGAGCGATCCAGCTATGGCTACACCTTC. Translation: CASSQGVERSSYGYTF.

This chain uses TRBV5-4 with TRBJ2-2, with 13 bases identical to TRBD2. V shed 4 bases, J shed 4 bases, and the junction held 13 bases outside the gene matches. The germline V gene encodes CDR1 SGHNT and CDR2 YYREEE (reference sequence). This CDR3 comprises 19 residues. CDR3 DNA sequence: TGTGCCAGCAGCGCGCCCCCGGGACTAGCGGGAAGTAGCACCGGGGAGCTGTTTTTT. This sequence encodes CASSAPPGLAGSSTGELFF. Full variable domain (rest looked up from reference TRBV5-4 and TRBJ2-2): ETGVTQSPTHLIKTRGQQVTLRCSSQSGHNTVSWYQQALGQGPQFIFQYYREEENGRGNFPPRFSGLQFPNYSSELNVNALELDDSALYLCASSAPPGLAGSSTGELFFGEGSRLTVL.

The gene calls are TRBV5-1 and TRBJ1-3; 7 bases agree with TRBD1. CDR1 and CDR2 from the germline V gene are SGHRS and YFSETQ. After removal of 4 bases from V and 3 bases from J, the junction contained 4 bases not matched to a gene. The CDR3 is made up of 14 amino acids. In nucleotides, the CDR3 is TGCGCCAGCAGCCAAGGGACAGATGGAAACACCATATATTTT. The encoded protein is CASSQGTDGNTIYF.

The chain has TRBV18 and TRBJ1-3; D unresolved. V was trimmed by 0 bases and J by 7 bases, leaving 13 bases between them. Germline lookup yields CDR1 KGHSH and CDR2 LQKENI. There are 15 residues in the CDR3. Here the CDR3 DNA reads TGTGCCAGCTCACCACCCCCAAACCAGGCGAACACCATATATTTT. This encodes CASSPPPNQANTIYF.

The chain recombines TRBV9 with TRBJ1-4; a weak D match, TRBD1 (5 bases). Germline lookup yields CDR1 SGDLS and CDR2 YYNGEE. The CDR3 spans 17 residues. Between the trimmed V and J ends, which lost 0 bases and 8 bases, there was a span of 20 bases. The CDR3 loop reads CASSVGNFGQGGEKLFF. The CDR3 DNA reads TGTGCCAGCAGCGTAGGTAATTTTGGGCAGGGAGGCGAAAAACTGTTTTTT. Supplemented by reference TRBV9 and TRBJ1-4, the full variable domain reads DSGVTQTPKHLITATGQRVTLRCSPRSGDLSVYWYQQSLDQGLQFLIQYYNGEERAKGNILERFSAQQFPDLHSELNLSSLELGDSALYFCASSVGNFGQGGEKLFFGSGTQLSVL.

V usage is TRBV6-5 and J usage is TRBJ2-1; a weak D match, TRBD2 (6 bases). The CDR3 has 11 amino acids. V was shortened by 8 bases and J by 5 bases, with 7 bases between the two germline ends. Germline values: CDR1 MNHEY, CDR2 SVGAGI. CDR3 coding DNA: TGTGCCAGCGGGAGGAACAATGAGCAGTTCTTC. It codes for CASGRNNEQFF.

The V and J genes are TRBV10-2 and TRBJ1-2; 9 nucleotides line up with TRBD1. CDR1 and CDR2 (germline): WSHSY, SAAADI. V lost 6 bases, J lost 2 bases, and 1 base stayed unmatched. This CDR3 contains 13 residues. CDR3 sequence: CASRGTGNYGYTF. CDR3 bases: TGCGCCAGCAGGGGGACAGGGAACTATGGCTACACCTTC.

The V and J genes are TRBV15 and TRBJ1-5, with D hard to call. The V gene lost 4 bases and the J gene lost 13 bases, with 32 bases spanning the gap. CDR3 size: 18 residues. Germline loops: CDR1 LNHNV, CDR2 YYDKDF (reference sequence). The CDR3 sequence is CATSTRREGRLLFEEQHF. DNA of the CDR3: TGTGCCACCAGCACGAGAAGAGAAGGTCGGTTGCTTTTTGAGGAGCAGCATTTT.

J is TRBJ2-1 and V is TRBV4-1; TRBD2 matches at 9 bases. Germline V lookup: CDR1 MGHRA, CDR2 YSYEKL. V lost 6 bases, J lost 2 bases, and 5 bases stayed unmatched. The CDR3 is 15 residues long. The CDR3 protein is CASSPSGDTYNEQFF. DNA for the CDR3: TGCGCCAGCAGTCCTAGCGGGGACACCTACAATGAGCAGTTCTTC.

This rearrangement joins TRBV5-5 to TRBJ2-1; the D gene is possibly TRBD2 (5 bases). The germline CDR1 and CDR2 sequences are SGHKS and YYEKEE (reference sequence). This CDR3 is built from 13 residues. Trimming removed 0 bases at V and 9 bases at J, with 10 bases between. The CDR3 here is CASSLEGGLEQFF. The CDR3, as DNA: TGTGCCAGCAGCTTGGAGGGTGGACTTGAGCAGTTCTTC.

The chain has TRBV5-6 and TRBJ2-7, with 7 bases that match TRBD1. In germline, CDR1 is SGHDT, CDR2 YYEEEE. Trimming cost V 0 bases and J 2 bases; bases outside gene matches: 2. This CDR3 spans 14 amino acids. The CDR3 region has the DNA TGTGCCAGCAGCTTGGAGGGGACAGCCTACGAGCAGTACTTC. Translating it yields CASSLEGTAYEQYF. Looking up the rest from reference TRBV5-6 and TRBJ2-7 gives the full variable domain: DAGVTQSPTHLIKTRGQQVTLRCSPKSGHDTVSWYQQALGQGPQFIFQYYEEEERQRGNFPDRFSGHQFPNYSSELNVNALLLGDSALYLCASSLEGTAYEQYFGPGTRLTVT.

The chain employs TRBV18 and TRBJ2-3; 10 bases line up with TRBD2. Germline values: CDR1 KGHSH, CDR2 LQKENI. With V trimmed by 3 bases and J by 6 bases, 6 bases remained unmatched. The CDR3 is 15 residues long. The CDR3 sequence: CASSPLAGAGDTQYF. The CDR3 coding sequence is TGTGCCAGCTCACCGCTAGCGGGAGCGGGGGATACGCAGTATTTT.

The chain is built from TRBV2 and TRBJ1-2; maybe TRBD1 (6 bases). V was cut by 5 bases and J by 5 bases, with 12 bases left in between. The CDR3 loop spans 13 amino acids. Germline CDR1 SNHLY, CDR2 FYNNEI. The CDR3 protein is CASSYGQRYGYTF. The CDR3 DNA sequence: TGTGCCAGCAGTTATGGACAGCGGTATGGCTACACCTTC.

This chain links TRBV18 with TRBJ2-7; possible D gene TRBD2, 6 bases. This CDR3 has 15 amino acids. The ends were cut back, 2 bases at V and 1 base at J, with 12 bases in the middle. Looked up from germline, CDR1 is KGHSH and CDR2 is LQKENI. The CDR3 DNA reads as TGTGCCAGCTCACCAAAAGGGACTGCTTCCTACGAGCAGTACTTC. It codes for CASSPKGTASYEQYF.

This rearrangement joins TRBV30 to TRBJ1-3; D gene uncertain. The V end lost 4 bases, the J end lost 2 bases, and 9 bases lay between the germline ends. In germline, CDR1 is GTSNPN, CDR2 SVGIG (reference sequence). CDR3 length: 13 residues. This CDR3 reads CAWTRGPGNTIYF. Written as DNA, the CDR3 is TGTGCCTGGACGCGTGGGCCTGGAAACACCATATATTTT.

This clone was seen a few times. A junction end diverges from the germline sequence, so it may reflect a read error. V is TRBV5-5 and J is TRBJ2-7, with a weak D call TRBD1 (6 bases). The CDR3 has 15 amino acids. Germline V gene lookup returns CDR1 SGHKS and CDR2 YYEKEE (reference sequence). CDR3 sequence: CASSLGAGALYEQYF. CDR3 nucleotides: TGTGCCAGCAGTTTGGGCGCAGGGGCCCTATACGAGCAGTACTTC.

The chain has TRBV5-1 and TRBJ2-3, with TRBD2 identical over 8 bases. V dropped 4 bases and J dropped 3; count of bases not matched to a gene: 10. The length of the CDR3 is 16 residues. CDR1 SGHRS and CDR2 YFSETQ come from the germline V gene. CDR3 amino acids: CASSPRRGAGTDTQYF. CDR3 bases: TGCGCCAGCAGCCCGCGGCGGGGGGCCGGTACAGATACGCAGTATTTT.

The V call is TRBV28, the J call TRBJ1-1, with D unclear. Germline V gene lookup returns CDR1 MDHEN and CDR2 SYDVKM. The CDR3 spans 18 residues. V was pared by 2 bases and J by 0 bases, with 19 bases between. CDR3 coding DNA: TGTGCCAGCAGTTTAAACGAGGGTTTCGGGGTCATGAACACTGAAGCTTTCTTT. Amino acids: CASSLNEGFGVMNTEAFF.

The V call is TRBV6-1, the J call TRBJ2-7; 7 positions match TRBD2. The V and J ends lost 2 bases and 3 bases, in that order; junction bases with no gene match: 7. The CDR3 runs 15 residues. CDR1 MNHNS and CDR2 SASEGT come from the germline V gene. In nucleotides, the CDR3 is TGTGCCAGCAGTGAATGGGGCGGGGGATACTACGAGCAGTACTTC. Its protein is CASSEWGGGYYEQYF.

Of note for this clone: Other DNA variants within this sample encode the same CDR3. The chain combines TRBV2 with TRBJ1-3; D uncertain. The germline V gene encodes CDR1 SNHLY and CDR2 FYNNEI. With 3 bases removed from V and 0 bases from J, the gap between germline ends came to 9 bases. This CDR3 is built from 15 residues. CDR3 residues: CASSDDGHSGNTIYF. CDR3 coding DNA: TGTGCCAGCAGTGATGATGGCCACTCTGGAAACACCATATATTTT.

The chain combines TRBV6-1 with TRBJ1-6; 10 bases are a match to TRBD1. V was clipped by 3 bases and J by 2 bases; unmatched bases: 4. CDR1 is MNHNS and CDR2 is SASEGT in the germline V gene. The CDR3 loop spans 17 amino acids. CDR3 sequence reads: CASSDRDRGTYNSPLHF. The CDR3 DNA follows: TGTGCCAGCAGTGACCGGGACAGGGGCACCTATAATTCACCCCTCCACTTT.

Here the CDR3 reads CATRDTGSGNTIYF. CDR3 sequence (DNA): TGTGCCACAAGGGACACCGGCTCTGGAAACACCATATATTTT. The chain uses TRBV7-9 and TRBJ1-3, with a weak D call TRBD1 (6 bases). The V end lost 10 bases, the J end lost 0 bases, and 13 bases lay between the germline ends. Germline CDR1 is SEHNR and CDR2 is FQNEAQ (reference sequence). The CDR3 consists of 14 residues.

The chain is built from TRBV19 and TRBJ2-1, with 10 bases that match TRBD2. There are 16 residues in the CDR3. Germline CDR1 reads LNHDA; CDR2 reads SQIVND (reference sequence). The V and J ends lost 1 base and 7 bases, in that order; junction bases with no gene match: 7. The CDR3 loop reads CASSIGSGGALNEQFF. Written as DNA, the CDR3 is TGTGCCAGTAGTATAGGGAGCGGGGGGGCTTTGAATGAGCAGTTCTTC.

This chain connects TRBV2 to TRBJ1-2; D is unresolved. The V end lost 10 bases, the J end lost 4 bases, and 10 bases lay between the germline ends. Germline V gene sequence: CDR1 SNHLY, CDR2 FYNNEI. This CDR3 contains 11 residues. The CDR3 DNA sequence: TGTGCCACCACTGACGTCTATGGCTACACCTTC. Its translation is CATTDVYGYTF.